Below are 25 T cell receptor beta chains sequenced from a single sample in a study of T-cell reconstitution after alpha-beta-depleted transplantation in children. Preparation of the TCRbeta library used unique molecular identifiers. MiXCR, applied by TCRdb to the PCR reads, yields one record per CDR3 protein. The sample includes about 610,000 distinct CDR3 sequences, about 11% of them seen just once. The sample in question was PBMCs from the stem cell graft donor, obtained from the stem cell graft. These receptors originate from a human donor who donated a stem cell graft to a child with acute myeloid leukemia.

V and J are TRBV9 and TRBJ1-1, with D possibly matching TRBD1 (5 bases). The length of the CDR3 is 17 residues. Trimming left V 3 bases short and J 4 bases short, with 22 bases between. Germline values: CDR1 SGDLS, CDR2 YYNGEE. CDR3 in amino acids: CASSDLGAAGGVTEAFF. CDR3 nucleotides: TGTGCCAGCAGCGATCTAGGCGCCGCGGGGGGAGTCACTGAAGCTTTCTTT.

This clonotype was recorded at least ten times. The chain joins TRBV7-2 to TRBJ1-3, with D unclear. Germline CDR1 reads SGHTA; CDR2 reads FQGNSA. V lost 1 base to trimming and J lost 5 bases, with 9 bases between them. The CDR3 length is 14 residues. CDR3 nucleotides: TGTGCCAGCAGCTTAGAGACAAGGAGAAACACCATATATTTT. It specifies CASSLETRRNTIYF.

The chain joins TRBV28 to TRBJ2-3, with a possible D match to TRBD2 (5 bases). The CDR3 length is 13 residues. V was cut by 3 bases and J by 2 bases, with 6 bases left in between. In germline, CDR1 is MDHEN, CDR2 SYDVKM. The CDR3 is CASSFGVTDTQYF. Here the CDR3 DNA reads TGTGCCAGCAGTTTCGGGGTCACAGATACGCAGTATTTT.

This clonotype was picked up a small number of times. The chain employs TRBV7-2 and TRBJ2-4; perhaps TRBD1 as D (5 bases). There are 15 residues in the CDR3. Trimming took 5 bases from V and 0 from J, leaving 11 bases between them. Germline CDR1 reads SGHTA; CDR2 reads FQGNSA. CDR3 in amino acids: CASSPRTLAKNIQYF. CDR3 nucleotides: TGTGCCAGCAGCCCCCGGACACTAGCCAAAAACATTCAGTACTTC. Complete variable domain (other parts from reference TRBV7-2 and TRBJ2-4): GAGVSQSPSNKVTEKGKDVELRCDPISGHTALYWYRQSLGQGLEFLIYFQGNSAPDKSGLPSDRFSAERTGGSVSTLTIQRTQQEDSAVYLCASSPRTLAKNIQYFGAGTRLSVL.

This clonotype was detected ten times or more. The V gene is TRBV30, the J gene TRBJ2-2, with D perhaps matching TRBD1 (6 bases). V lost 5 bases and J lost 5, with 9 bases in between. CDR3 length equals 12 residues. Germline loops: CDR1 GTSNPN, CDR2 SVGIG (reference sequence). CDR3 bases: TGTGCCTGGGACACAGGGACCGGGGAGCTGTTTTTT. Residues: CAWDTGTGELFF. Filled out from reference TRBV30 and TRBJ2-2, the complete variable domain reads SQTIHQWPATLVQPVGSPLSLECTVEGTSNPNLYWYRQAAGRGLQLLFYSVGIGQISSEVPQNLSASRPQDRQFILSSKKLLLSDSGFYLCAWDTGTGELFFGEGSRLTVL.

The chain links TRBV7-6 to TRBJ2-2, with TRBD1 matching over 7 bases. V gave up 1 base and J gave up 4 bases; unmatched junction bases: 6. The CDR3 spans 16 residues. CDR1 SGHVS and CDR2 FNYEAQ come from the germline V gene. CDR3 amino acids: CASSLGTGLFTGELFF. The CDR3 DNA reads TGTGCCAGCAGCTTAGGGACAGGCCTATTCACCGGGGAGCTGTTTTTT. The full variable domain, rest sourced from reference TRBV7-6 and TRBJ2-2, is GAGVSQSPRYKVTKRGQDVALRCDPISGHVSLYWYRQALGQGPEFLTYFNYEAQQDKSGLPNDRFSAERPEGSISTLTIQRTEQRDSAMYRCASSLGTGLFTGELFFGEGSRLTVL.

This clonotype was seen many times. The V call is TRBV29-1, the J call TRBJ2-7; 15 bases map to TRBD2. Trimming cost V 4 bases and J 6 bases; bases outside gene matches: 7. The CDR3 totals 15 residues. The germline V gene encodes CDR1 SQVTM and CDR2 ANQGSEA. The CDR3 loop reads CSVAPGGLAGGEQYF. The DNA of the CDR3 is TGCAGCGTTGCCCCAGGGGGACTAGCGGGAGGCGAGCAGTACTTC.

The CDR3 nucleotides read TGTGCCAGCAGCTTGGGCGAGACTAGGATCTACTACAATGAGCAGTTCTTC. This gives the protein CASSLGETRIYYNEQFF. This chain joins TRBV5-6 and TRBJ2-1, with a possible D match to TRBD2 (6 bases). Germline assignment: CDR1 SGHDT and CDR2 YYEEEE. The CDR3 extends over 17 amino acids. V was clipped by 0 bases and J by 3 bases, with 16 bases between them.

This sequence joins TRBV4-3 and TRBJ2-7; D possibly corresponds to TRBD2 (6 bases). The V gene lost 1 base and the J gene lost 0 bases, with 13 bases spanning the gap. Germline CDR1 and CDR2: LGHNA and YSLEER. The CDR3 has 16 residues. CDR3 in DNA: TGCGCCAGCAGCCAAGTTGTCGGGACTGCCTCCTACGAGCAGTACTTC. This sequence encodes CASSQVVGTASYEQYF.

This clonotype has more than one count but fewer than ten. The chain has TRBV7-8 and TRBJ2-2; 7 bases match TRBD1. The CDR3 is made up of 15 amino acids. V lost 4 bases and J lost 1; bases outside the gene matches: 3. CDR1 SGHVS and CDR2 FQNEAQ come from the germline V gene. CDR3 coding DNA: TGTGCCAGCAGCTCCTGGACAGGGAACACCGGGGAGCTGTTTTTT. Translating it yields CASSSWTGNTGELFF.

Turning to this clonotype: At one end the junction does not follow the germline gene, possibly because of a read error. The chain uses TRBV20-1 and TRBJ1-5; 8 bases are a match to TRBD1. The CDR3 has 18 amino acids. Germline CDR1 and CDR2: DFQATT and SNEGSKA (reference sequence). CDR3 sequence: CRARDPGTGFLSNQPQHF. CDR3 nucleotide sequence: TGCAGGGCTAGAGATCCCGGGACAGGTTTTCTTAGCAATCAGCCCCAGCATTTT.

V is TRBV29-1 and J is TRBJ1-1; D remains unclear. Trimming left V 7 bases short and J 0 bases short, with 15 bases between. CDR3 size: 14 residues. The germline gives CDR1 SQVTM, CDR2 ANQGSEA. The CDR3 nucleotides are TGCAGCGCCCGGATCGTCGGGCTGAACACTGAAGCTTTCTTT. Its translation: CSARIVGLNTEAFF.

This clonotype was seen many times. The chain links TRBV7-2 to TRBJ2-1, with TRBD2 identical over 12 bases. V dropped 5 bases and J dropped 6; count of bases not matched to a gene: 2. The CDR3 length is 14 residues. CDR1 is SGHTA and CDR2 is FQGNSA in the germline V gene. In DNA, the CDR3 is TGTGCCAGCAGCGCGACTAGCGGGAGCAATGAGCAGTTCTTC. Amino acid sequence: CASSATSGSNEQFF.

This clonotype was counted only a few times. This sequence joins TRBV20-1 and TRBJ1-3; 8 bases fit TRBD1. After removal of 5 bases from V and 8 bases from J, the junction contained 8 bases not matched to a gene. The CDR3 loop spans 13 amino acids. Looked up from germline, CDR1 is DFQATT and CDR2 is SNEGSKA (reference sequence). CDR3 in DNA: TGCAGTGCTCAGAGGACAGGGAGTTACACCATATATTTT. Protein sequence: CSAQRTGSYTIYF.

In this sample, this clonotype turned up a few times. This chain uses TRBV20-1 with TRBJ2-3; a weak D match, TRBD2 (5 bases). The CDR3 contains 17 residues. Trimming stripped 1 base from V and 4 bases from J, with 21 bases between. Germline CDR1 reads DFQATT; CDR2 reads SNEGSKA (reference sequence). In DNA, the CDR3 is TGCAGTGCTAGAGTGGACTCCCTTGGAGGTTCCCCAGATACGCAGTATTTT. This translates into CSARVDSLGGSPDTQYF.

The sample holds many counts of this clonotype. J is TRBJ2-7 and V is TRBV27, with D possibly being TRBD1 (5 bases). This CDR3 is 16 amino acids long. The V end lost 6 bases, the J end lost 1 base, and 19 bases lay between the germline ends. CDR1 is MNHEY, CDR2 SMNVEV, per germline (reference sequence). CDR3 amino acids: CASRPTGVLSSYEQYF. DNA of the CDR3: TGTGCCAGCAGGCCTACAGGCGTCTTATCTTCCTACGAGCAGTACTTC.

In this sample, this clonotype turned up a few times. This chain connects TRBV20-1 to TRBJ2-3; D call uncertain. Trimming cost V 7 bases and J 3 bases, with 17 bases left between them. The CDR3 totals 14 residues. CDR1 DFQATT and CDR2 SNEGSKA come from the germline V gene (reference sequence). In nucleotides, the CDR3 is TGCAGTGACTCGCTGAGTCTTGGGACAGATACGCAGTATTTT. Translated: CSDSLSLGTDTQYF.

This clonotype was found a few times. The V and J genes are TRBV10-3 and TRBJ2-6, with TRBD1 matching 7 bases. Unmatched junction bases numbered 4, after V lost 8 bases and J lost 0 bases. The CDR3 has 15 residues. Germline values: CDR1 ENHRY, CDR2 SYGVKD. The DNA for the CDR3 is TGTGCCATCCCGGGACAGTCCTCTGGGGCCAACGTCCTGACTTTC. Translating gives CAIPGQSSGANVLTF.

The chain carries TRBV9 and TRBJ1-2; D is unclear. The germline V and J ends were trimmed by 1 base and 3 bases, with 7 bases remaining between them. This CDR3 region has 13 residues. Germline CDR1 SGDLS, CDR2 YYNGEE. The chain's CDR3 is CASSVRVDYGYTF. As DNA, the CDR3 is TGTGCCAGCAGCGTAAGGGTAGACTATGGCTACACCTTC.

This clonotype was observed a handful of times. The V and J genes are TRBV12-5 and TRBJ2-1; 7 bases align to TRBD1. This CDR3 has 14 residues. Trimming cost V 3 bases and J 4 bases; bases outside gene matches: 3. Germline V CDR1 and CDR2: LGHNT, FRNRAP. CDR3 residues: CASGFEGAYNEQFF. CDR3 nucleotide sequence: TGTGCTAGTGGTTTTGAGGGGGCTTACAATGAGCAGTTCTTC.

This clonotype was counted ten times or more. The chain has TRBV29-1 and TRBJ2-1; D is tentatively TRBD1 or TRBD2 (5 bases each). Germline CDR1 reads SQVTM; CDR2 reads ANQGSEA. V lost 0 bases and J 10 bases, leaving 16 bases between the germline ends. The CDR3 totals 14 residues. DNA for the CDR3: TGCAGCGTTGAAGATCACGATGGGTGGGACGAGCAGTTCTTC. Translation: CSVEDHDGWDEQFF.

V is TRBV7-2 and J is TRBJ2-7, with D perhaps matching TRBD2 (6 bases). V was clipped by 1 base and J by 6 bases, with 16 bases between them. This CDR3 spans 15 amino acids. Germline assignment: CDR1 SGHTA and CDR2 FQGNSA. CDR3 sequence: CASSLVVLAPGEQYF. The CDR3 nucleotides read TGTGCCAGCAGCTTAGTCGTACTAGCCCCAGGCGAGCAGTACTTC.

The chain carries TRBV4-3 and TRBJ2-2, with 8 bases identical to TRBD1. The CDR3 has 15 residues. The V gene end was trimmed by 3 bases and the J gene end by 6 bases; junction bases not matched to a gene: 6. Germline values: CDR1 LGHNA, CDR2 YSLEER. CDR3 amino acids: CASSHLTGGSGELFF. In nucleotides, the CDR3 is TGCGCCAGCAGCCACCTTACAGGGGGATCCGGGGAGCTGTTTTTT.

This clonotype came up many times. This chain links TRBV20-1 with TRBJ2-7; D is unresolved. Germline CDR1 and CDR2: DFQATT and SNEGSKA (reference sequence). V lost 0 bases and J lost 2, with 11 bases in between. The CDR3 has 14 residues. CDR3 DNA sequence: TGCAGTGCTAGAGAAGCGCGGAGAACCTACGAGCAGTACTTC. As protein: CSAREARRTYEQYF.

This clonotype occurred a few times. This chain connects TRBV2 to TRBJ2-1; D uncertain. This CDR3 is 12 amino acids long. Germline lookup yields CDR1 SNHLY and CDR2 FYNNEI. Trimming shortened V by 8 bases and J by 15 bases, and 20 bases separated the two germline ends. The CDR3 here is CASSLLPSVRFF. CDR3 in DNA: TGTGCCAGCTCTCTTTTACCCTCGGTTAGGTTCTTC. Full variable domain (remainder filled in from reference TRBV2 and TRBJ2-1): EPEVTQTPSHQVTQMGQEVILRCVPISNHLYFYWYRQILGQKVEFLVSFYNNEISEKSEIFDDQFSVERPDGSNFTLKIRSTKLEDSAMYFCASSLLPSVRFFGPGTRLTVL.